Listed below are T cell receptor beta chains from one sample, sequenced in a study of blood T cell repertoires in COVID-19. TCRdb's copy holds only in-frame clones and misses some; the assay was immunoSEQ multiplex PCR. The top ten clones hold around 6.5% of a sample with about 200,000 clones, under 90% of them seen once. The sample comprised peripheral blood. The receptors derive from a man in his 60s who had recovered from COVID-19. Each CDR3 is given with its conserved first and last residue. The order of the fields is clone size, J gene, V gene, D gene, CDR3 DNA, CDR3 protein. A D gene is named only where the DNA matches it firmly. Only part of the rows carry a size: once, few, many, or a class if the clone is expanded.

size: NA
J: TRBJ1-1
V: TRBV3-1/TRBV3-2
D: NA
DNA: TGTGCCAGCAGCCAAGGGAATCTAGTTTTGAACACTGAAGCTTTCTTT
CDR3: CASSQGNLVLNTEAFF

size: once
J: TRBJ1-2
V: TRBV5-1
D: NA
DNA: TGCGCCAGCAGCCGCGACCCGACTTTCTATGGCTACACCTTC
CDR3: CASSRDPTFYGYTF

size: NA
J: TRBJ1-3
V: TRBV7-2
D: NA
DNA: TGTGCCAGCAGCTCCCCAGGGGAGGGAAACACCATATATTTT
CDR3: CASSSPGEGNTIYF

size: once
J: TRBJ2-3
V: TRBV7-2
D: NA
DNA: TGTGCCAGCTCCCTCCCCAAGCTTTCCACAGATACGCAGTATTTT
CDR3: CASSLPKLSTDTQYF

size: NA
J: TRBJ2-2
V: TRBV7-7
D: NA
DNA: TGTGCTAGCAGCTTAGGGAAGGGGACTGCCGGGGAGCTGTTTTTT
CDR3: CASSLGKGTAGELFF

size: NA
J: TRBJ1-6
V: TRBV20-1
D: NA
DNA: TGCAGTGCTAGTATCCGCACGAGCTCCTATAATTCACCCCTCCACTTT
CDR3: CSASIRTSSYNSPLHF

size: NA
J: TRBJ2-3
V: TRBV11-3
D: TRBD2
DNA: TGTGCCAGCAGCTTAGGGACTAGCCGTAGCACAGATACGCAGTATTTT
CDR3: CASSLGTSRSTDTQYF

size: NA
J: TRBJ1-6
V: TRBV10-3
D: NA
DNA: TGTGCCATCAGTGAGATGGTAGATTCACCCCTCCACTTT
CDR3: CAISEMVDSPLHF

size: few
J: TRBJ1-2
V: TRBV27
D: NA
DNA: TGTGCCAGCAGTCCGTTTCTGGATGGGGAGGGCTACACCTTC
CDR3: CASSPFLDGEGYTF

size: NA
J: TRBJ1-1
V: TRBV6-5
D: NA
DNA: TGTGCCAGCACCCAACAGGGCGGCACCCCTGAAGCTTTCTTT
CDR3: CASTQQGGTPEAFF

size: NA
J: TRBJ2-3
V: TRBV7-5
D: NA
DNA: TGTGCCAGTAGTCATTTCTGGACAGGGGTCACAGATACGCAGTATTTT
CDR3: CASSHFWTGVTDTQYF

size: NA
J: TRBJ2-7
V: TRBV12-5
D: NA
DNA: TGTGCTAGTGGTTTGGCCCACAGGACACAGTACTTC
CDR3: CASGLAHRTQYF

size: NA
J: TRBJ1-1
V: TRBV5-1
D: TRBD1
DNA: TGCGCCAGCAGTCGCGGGACAGCAAACACTGAAGCTTTCTTT
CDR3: CASSRGTANTEAFF

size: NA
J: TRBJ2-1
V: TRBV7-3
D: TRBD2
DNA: TGTGCCAGCAGTTTCCCCGGACTAGCTGAGCAGTTCTTC
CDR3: CASSFPGLAEQFF

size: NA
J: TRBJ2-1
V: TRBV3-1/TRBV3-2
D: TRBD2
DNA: TGTGCCACCTCCGGGACTAGCGCCCACAATGAGCAGTTCTTC
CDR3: CATSGTSAHNEQFF

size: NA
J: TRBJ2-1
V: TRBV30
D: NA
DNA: TGTGCCTGGAGTGCAAACAATGAGCAGTTCTTC
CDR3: CAWSANNEQFF

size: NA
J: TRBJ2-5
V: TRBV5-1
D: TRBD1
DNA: TGCGCCAGCATCCCAGGGGGCCCGGGGGAGACCCAGTACTTC
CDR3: CASIPGGPGETQYF

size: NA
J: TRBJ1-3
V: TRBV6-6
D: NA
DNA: TGTGCCAGCAGTTGGAGGGAAGAAAACACCATATATTTT
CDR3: CASSWREENTIYF

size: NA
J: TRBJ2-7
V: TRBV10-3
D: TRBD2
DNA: TGTGCCACCCGGGGGGGGTCGGAGGAGCAGTACTTC
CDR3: CATRGGSEEQYF

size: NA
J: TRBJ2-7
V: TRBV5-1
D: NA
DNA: TGCGCCAGCAGTTCCGGGAGCTCCTACGAGCAGTACTTC
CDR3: CASSSGSSYEQYF

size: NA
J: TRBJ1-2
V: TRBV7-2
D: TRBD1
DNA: TGTGCCAGCAGCATTAGCCCGGGACAGGGAACAAGGGGCTACACCTTC
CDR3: CASSISPGQGTRGYTF

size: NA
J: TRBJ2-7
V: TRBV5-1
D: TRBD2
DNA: TGCGCCAGCAGCTCGTCTAGCGGGTCCTACGAGCAGTACTTC
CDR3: CASSSSSGSYEQYF

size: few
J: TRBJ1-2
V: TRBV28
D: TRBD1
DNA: TGTGCCAGCAGGACGACAGGGGTTGGCTACACCTTC
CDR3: CASRTTGVGYTF

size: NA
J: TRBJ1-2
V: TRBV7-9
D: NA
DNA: TGTGCCAGCAGCTTAGGGGCAGTCAACTATGGCTACACCTTC
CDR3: CASSLGAVNYGYTF

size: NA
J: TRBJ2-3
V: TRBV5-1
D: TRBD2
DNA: TGCGCCAGCAGCCCGGGGCTAGCGGGGAGCGCGCAGTATTTT
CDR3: CASSPGLAGSAQYF

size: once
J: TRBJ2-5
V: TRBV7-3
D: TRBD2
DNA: TGTGCCAGCAGGTCCAAAGGTAGCGGGCAAGAGACCCAGTACTTC
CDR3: CASRSKGSGQETQYF

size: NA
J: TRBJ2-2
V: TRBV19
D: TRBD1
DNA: TGTGCCAGTAGTCCGGGACAGGGTGCCGGGGAGCTGTTTTTT
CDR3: CASSPGQGAGELFF

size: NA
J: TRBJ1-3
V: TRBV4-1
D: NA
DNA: TGCGCCAGCCCTCGGACAGAACCTGGAAACACCATATATTTT
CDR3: CASPRTEPGNTIYF

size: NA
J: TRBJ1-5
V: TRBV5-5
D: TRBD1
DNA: TGTGCCAGCAGCTCCTCCGGGACAGGGGAGGATCAGCCCCAGCATTTT
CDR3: CASSSSGTGEDQPQHF

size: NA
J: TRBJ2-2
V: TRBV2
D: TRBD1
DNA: TGTGCCAGCAGCCCAGGGGGCGCATTGTTGGCCGGGGAGCTGTTTTTT
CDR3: CASSPGGALLAGELFF

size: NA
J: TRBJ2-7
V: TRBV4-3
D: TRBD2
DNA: TGCGCCAGCAGCCAAGGGGAGGGACGGTACGAGCAGTACTTC
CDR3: CASSQGEGRYEQYF

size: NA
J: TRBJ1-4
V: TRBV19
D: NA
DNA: TGTGCCAGTAGGCCCCAAGGGGGGGCAATTGAAAAACTGTTTTTT
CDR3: CASRPQGGAIEKLFF

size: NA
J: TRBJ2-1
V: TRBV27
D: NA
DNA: TGTGCCAGCAGTTTAGGCATCGGGAATGAGCAGTTCTTC
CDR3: CASSLGIGNEQFF

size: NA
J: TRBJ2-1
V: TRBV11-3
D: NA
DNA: TGTGCCAGCAGCTTAGGAGGGAGGAACTACAATGAGCAGTTCTTC
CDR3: CASSLGGRNYNEQFF

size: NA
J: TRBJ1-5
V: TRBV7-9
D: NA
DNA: TGTGCCAGCAGCTTAGCGGGCAGCAATCAGCCCCAGCATTTT
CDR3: CASSLAGSNQPQHF

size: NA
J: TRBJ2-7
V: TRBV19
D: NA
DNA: TGTGCCAGTAGCTCGGGACTCCTTTCCGAGCAGTACTTC
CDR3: CASSSGLLSEQYF

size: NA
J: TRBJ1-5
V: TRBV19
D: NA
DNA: TGTGCCAGTAGGTCTCGACCGGGGAGTGACAATCAGCCCCAGCATTTT
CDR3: CASRSRPGSDNQPQHF

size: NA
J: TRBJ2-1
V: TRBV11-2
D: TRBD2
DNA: TGTGCCAGCAGCTTCGATGTAGCGGGAGCCAGGTACAATGAGCAGTTCTTC
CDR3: CASSFDVAGARYNEQFF

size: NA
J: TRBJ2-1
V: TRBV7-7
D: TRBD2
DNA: TGTGCTAGCAGCTCCCTGGCGGGGGCCTACAATGAGCAGTTCTTC
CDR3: CASSSLAGAYNEQFF

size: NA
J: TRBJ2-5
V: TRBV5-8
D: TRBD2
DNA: TGTGCCAGCAGCATCCCAGGGAGGGGCTGGGAGACCCAGTACTTC
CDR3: CASSIPGRGWETQYF

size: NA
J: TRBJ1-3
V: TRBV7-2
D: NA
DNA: TGTGCCAGCAGCCGGGCGGGGGCTCTGACGAGCTCTGGAAACACCATATATTTT
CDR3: CASSRAGALTSSGNTIYF

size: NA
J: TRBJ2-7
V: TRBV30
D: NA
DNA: TGTGCCTGGGCAGCCACCAAAAGGAGTACACCGCCCGCCTACGAGCAGTACTTC
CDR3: CAWAATKRSTPPAYEQYF

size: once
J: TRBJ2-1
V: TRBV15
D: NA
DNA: TGTGCCACCAGCAGAGGTGGCTTCGAACCCTACAATGAGCAGTTCTTC
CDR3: CATSRGGFEPYNEQFF

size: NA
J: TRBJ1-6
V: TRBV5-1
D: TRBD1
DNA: TGCGCCAGCAGCCGGGCGGGACAGGGTAATTCACCCCTCCACTTT
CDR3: CASSRAGQGNSPLHF

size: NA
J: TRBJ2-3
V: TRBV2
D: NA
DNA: TGTGCCAGCAGGGAAGGGCCGTCCTGGGATACGCAGTATTTT
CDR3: CASREGPSWDTQYF

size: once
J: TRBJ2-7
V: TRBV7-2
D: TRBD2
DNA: TGTGCCAGCACTATTAGCGGGAGTGCCTACGAGCAGTACTTC
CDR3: CASTISGSAYEQYF

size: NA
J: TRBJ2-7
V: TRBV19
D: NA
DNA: TGTGCCAGTAGTACGCCCCGCCGACCGGGGACCTACGAGCAGTACTTC
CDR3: CASSTPRRPGTYEQYF

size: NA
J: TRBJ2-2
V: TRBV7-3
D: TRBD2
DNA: TGTGCCAGCAGCTTAAGGCCTAGCGGGGACACCGGGGAGCTGTTTTTT
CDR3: CASSLRPSGDTGELFF